This TCR beta chain was obtained from a study of T cell changes during pregnancy in multiple sclerosis. The CDR3 has 15 amino acids. V lost 2 bases to trimming and J lost 4 bases, with 14 bases between them. Germline values: CDR1 SGHVS, CDR2 FNYEAQ. Generated by immunoSEQ multiplex PCR, the TCRdb table keeps only in-frame clones and is missing some. The top ten clones hold about 8.1% of a sample with 40,000 to 55,000 clones, more than 85% of them seen once. The source was CD8+ T cells from peripheral blood mononuclear cells, collected after pregnancy. The chain combines TRBV7-6 with TRBJ2-5, with D perhaps TRBD2 (6 bases). The TCR was taken from a female donor with multiple sclerosis, enrolled in a pregnancy study. CDR3 amino acids: CASSLQRGKVETQYF. The CDR3 nucleotides are TGTGCCAGCAGCTTACAACGGGGGAAGGTAGAGACCCAGTACTTC.